This T cell receptor (beta chain) was sequenced in a study of blood T cell repertoires in COVID-19. The CDR3 loop spans 15 amino acids. The germline V gene encodes CDR1 SGHTA and CDR2 FQGNSA. Trimming cost V 5 bases and J 5 bases; bases outside gene matches: 7. Repertoires were generated with immunoSEQ multiplex PCR, while TCRdb's copy carries only in-frame clones and drops some. The table records 350,000 to 450,000 clones, over 75% of them present only once. The sequenced sample consisted of PBMCs or T cells enriched from blood (not recorded which). The TCR sequence derives from a man aged 35 to 55 in a cohort exposed to, infected with or recovered from COVID-19 (not recorded which). The V call is TRBV7-2, the J call TRBJ2-5, with 11 bases lining up with TRBD2. The CDR3 DNA reads TGTGCCAGCAGCGTGAATAGCGGGAGGGGGGAGACCCAGTACTTC. This gives the protein CASSVNSGRGETQYF. Using reference TRBV7-2 and TRBJ2-5 for the parts outside the CDR3, the full variable domain is GAGVSQSPSNKVTEKGKDVELRCDPISGHTALYWYRQSLGQGLEFLIYFQGNSAPDKSGLPSDRFSAERTGGSVSTLTIQRTQQEDSAVYLCASSVNSGRGETQYFGPGTRLLVL.